The 12 T cell receptor beta chains below were found in one sample sequenced in a study of blood T cell repertoires in COVID-19 (dated by TCRdb to the early 2020s). The method behind the library was the immunoSEQ multiplex PCR assay. TCRdb obtained this table from immuneACCESS and retained in-frame rearrangements with V and J assigned. These tables miss some clones; where compared with another copy, unresolved V genes account for less than half of the shortfall, and the remainder is unexplained. The sample table lists 250,000 or so clones, approximately 88% of them with a count of one. Of the sample, approximately 0.85% falls within the top ten clones. The specimen sequenced was peripheral blood. The origin of the receptors is a woman in her thirties or forties who had recovered from COVID-19.

V usage is TRBV19 and J usage is TRBJ2-3, with D uncertain. Trimming pared 3 bases from V and 1 base from J, leaving 11 bases between. The CDR3 length is 15 residues. The germline gives CDR1 LNHDA, CDR2 SQIVND (reference sequence). The CDR3 sequence is CASSMRLVGTDTQYF. DNA of the CDR3: TGTGCCAGTAGTATGAGGCTAGTGGGCACAGATACGCAGTATTTT. Full variable domain (outside the CDR3, taken from reference TRBV19 and TRBJ2-3): DGGITQSPKYLFRKEGQNVTLSCEQNLNHDAMYWYRQDPGQGLRLIYYSQIVNDFQKGDIAEGYSVSREKKESFPLTVTSAQKNPTAFYLCASSMRLVGTDTQYFGPGTRLTVL.

The rearrangement links TRBV18 to TRBJ2-5; tentative D call: TRBD1 (6 bases). V was clipped by 3 bases and J by 2 bases, with 19 bases between them. This CDR3 contains 17 residues. From germline, CDR1 is KGHSH and CDR2 LQKENI. CDR3 region: CASSPFLQGDGQETQYF. CDR3 DNA: TGTGCCAGCTCACCTTTTTTACAGGGTGACGGTCAAGAGACCCAGTACTTC.

This clone was found many times. The chain uses TRBV3-1 (or the pseudogene TRBV3-2) and TRBJ2-7; 8 bases map to TRBD2. This CDR3 has 14 amino acids. CDR1 and CDR2 from the germline V gene are LGHDT and YNNKEL (reference sequence). Germline trimming cut 3 bases from V and 2 bases from J; bases unmatched to any gene: 3. The CDR3 DNA reads TGTGCCAGCAGCCAGACTAGCGCAACCTACGAGCAGTACTTC. Protein sequence: CASSQTSATYEQYF.

V and J are TRBV5-1 and TRBJ2-6; D is possibly TRBD2 (5 bases). Germline assignment: CDR1 SGHRS and CDR2 YFSETQ. The CDR3 loop spans 17 amino acids. Trimming removed 4 bases from V and 0 bases from J, with 14 bases in between. CDR3 sequence (DNA): TGCGCCAGCAGCCAGGCTGAGGGATCCTCTGGGGCCAACGTCCTGACTTTC. It codes for CASSQAEGSSGANVLTF. The entire variable domain, with the rest obtained from reference TRBV5-1 and TRBJ2-6, is as follows: KAGVTQTPRYLIKTRGQQVTLSCSPISGHRSVSWYQQTPGQGLQFLFEYFSETQRNKGNFPGRFSGRQFSNSRSEMNVSTLELGDSALYLCASSQAEGSSGANVLTFGAGSRLTVL.

The CDR3: CASSLPWTSAGELFF. The CDR3 DNA reads as TGTGCCAGCAGCTTACCTTGGACTAGCGCCGGGGAGCTGTTTTTT. The chain carries TRBV11-2 and TRBJ2-2; 9 positions agree with TRBD2. Trimming took 2 bases from V and 6 from J; bases not matched to a gene: 4. This CDR3 has 15 amino acids. Germline V CDR1 and CDR2: SGHAT, FQNNGV.

This clone was detected once. The chain is built from TRBV5-1 and TRBJ2-3; 14 nucleotides align to TRBD2. Germline values: CDR1 SGHRS, CDR2 YFSETQ. The V and J ends lost 4 bases and 0 bases, in that order; junction bases with no gene match: 10. The CDR3 extends over 19 amino acids. CDR3 DNA sequence: TGCGCCAGCAGCCGGCGGGGGACTAGCGGGAGCCAGAGCACAGATACGCAGTATTTT. Translated: CASSRRGTSGSQSTDTQYF.

The V call is TRBV28, the J call TRBJ1-2; possibly TRBD1 for D (5 bases). This CDR3 contains 14 residues. Deletions cut 5 bases from V and 4 bases from J, with 14 bases between. Looked up from germline, CDR1 is MDHEN and CDR2 is SYDVKM. For the CDR3, the DNA is TGTGCCAGCAGTAAACAGGAGAAGGGCTATGGCTACACCTTC. Its translation: CASSKQEKGYGYTF.

The V gene is TRBV7-9, the J gene TRBJ2-2; 9 bases are a match to TRBD1. Unmatched junction bases numbered 19, after V lost 5 bases and J lost 6 bases. Germline CDR1 and CDR2: SEHNR and FQNEAQ (reference sequence). The CDR3 runs to 19 residues. The CDR3 nucleotides read TGTGCCAGCAGCCCCATCCCCTCCCCGGGACAGGGTTCCTCCGGGGAGCTGTTTTTT. Residues: CASSPIPSPGQGSSGELFF.

The sample holds one count of this clone. The V call is TRBV5-1, the J call TRBJ1-4, with TRBD1 identical over 9 bases. J lost 8 bases, V lost 4 bases, and 6 bases had no gene match. This CDR3 is 14 amino acids long. The germline V gene encodes CDR1 SGHRS and CDR2 YFSETQ. The CDR3 sequence is CASSPGQGREKLFF. The CDR3 DNA reads as TGCGCCAGCAGCCCGGGACAGGGAAGGGAAAAACTGTTTTTT. Based on the CDR3 plus reference TRBV5-1 and TRBJ1-4, the full variable domain is KAGVTQTPRYLIKTRGQQVTLSCSPISGHRSVSWYQQTPGQGLQFLFEYFSETQRNKGNFPGRFSGRQFSNSRSEMNVSTLELGDSALYLCASSPGQGREKLFFGSGTQLSVL.

The chain recombines TRBV9 with TRBJ2-7; TRBD2 aligns across 12 bases. After removal of 4 bases from V and 0 bases from J, the junction contained 2 bases not matched to a gene. CDR3 length equals 15 residues. Germline CDR1 reads SGDLS; CDR2 reads YYNGEE. The CDR3 bases are TGTGCCAGCAGCCCTAGCGGGAGGGCCTCCTACGAGCAGTACTTC. This gives the protein CASSPSGRASYEQYF. Variable domain in full (rest from reference TRBV9 and TRBJ2-7): DSGVTQTPKHLITATGQRVTLRCSPRSGDLSVYWYQQSLDQGLQFLIQYYNGEERAKGNILERFSAQQFPDLHSELNLSSLELGDSALYFCASSPSGRASYEQYFGPGTRLTVT.

This chain connects TRBV11-2 to TRBJ2-1, with 10 positions matching TRBD2. This CDR3 is 14 amino acids long. V gave up 5 bases and J gave up 10 bases; unmatched junction bases: 8. Germline V gene lookup returns CDR1 SGHAT and CDR2 FQNNGV. The CDR3 bases are TGTGCCAGCAGCACGTACAGCGGGAGGGGGGAGCAGTTCTTC. As protein: CASSTYSGRGEQFF.

This clone was found once. The rearrangement links TRBV19 to TRBJ1-5; 7 bases are shared with TRBD1. Germline-derived CDR1 and CDR2 are LNHDA and SQIVND (reference sequence). The ends lost 2 bases at V and 1 base at J; junction bases unmatched: 5. The CDR3 has 16 residues. DNA for the CDR3: TGTGCCAGTAGTATAAATCGGGGACAGAGCAATCAGCCCCAGCATTTT. It encodes CASSINRGQSNQPQHF.